One and the same sample provided the 10 T cell receptor beta chains below, sequenced in a study of sequential checkpoint blockade in melanoma. Treatment noted: randomized to nivolumab then ipilimumab (arm A) or the reverse (arm B). Assay used: immunoSEQ multiplex PCR; TCRdb lists only in-frame clones, some missing. The sample yields over 15,000 clones, under 80% seen once. The sequencing used CD8+ T cells sorted from blood (inferred from file names), collected from a patient given nivolumab and ipilimumab in sequence. These receptors were obtained from a human donor with melanoma.

J is TRBJ2-5 and V is TRBV7-2, with TRBD2 matching over 14 bases. The germline gives CDR1 SGHTA, CDR2 FQGNSA. The CDR3 totals 18 residues. Unmatched junction bases numbered 9, after V lost 1 base and J lost 5 bases. The CDR3 DNA is TGTGCCAGCAGCTTAGTCCTGACTAGCGGGGGGGATCAGGAGACCCAGTACTTC. It encodes CASSLVLTSGGDQETQYF.

This clone has more than one count but fewer than ten. The rearrangement uses TRBV13 and TRBJ1-2; 8 bases fit TRBD1. Germline CDR1 and CDR2: PRHDT and FYEKMQ (reference sequence). V shed 4 bases, J shed 6 bases, and the junction held 7 bases outside the gene matches. The CDR3 extends over 14 amino acids. CDR3 DNA sequence: TGTGCCAGCAGCTGGACAGGGTCAAGGGATGGCTACACCTTC. Protein product: CASSWTGSRDGYTF.

This clone has just one count. The V gene is TRBV12-5, the J gene TRBJ1-4, with a possible D match to TRBD1 (5 bases). The CDR3 runs 13 residues. CDR1 is LGHNT, CDR2 FRNRAP, per germline. CDR3 region: CASRETVNEKLFF. The CDR3 nucleotides are TGTGCCTCCCGCGAGACAGTTAATGAAAAACTGTTTTTT.

This clone appeared a single time. This chain joins TRBV4-1 and TRBJ2-7; 9 positions match TRBD2. Looked up from germline, CDR1 is MGHRA and CDR2 is YSYEKL. The ends lost 1 base at V and 4 bases at J; junction bases unmatched: 5. This CDR3 comprises 15 residues. This CDR3 reads CASSQAVSGRYEQYF. The DNA of the CDR3 is TGCGCCAGCAGCCAAGCGGTTAGCGGGAGATACGAGCAGTACTTC.

The chain employs TRBV5-6 and TRBJ2-2; 10 bases are shared with TRBD1. V shed 3 bases and J 7 bases; nucleotides not matched to a gene: 3. The germline V gene has CDR1 SGHDT and CDR2 YYEEEE. There are 14 residues in the CDR3. In DNA, the CDR3 is TGTGCCAGCAGCTGGAGGGACAGGGGCGGGGAGCTGTTTTTT. This codes for CASSWRDRGGELFF.

This clone is large within its sample. The chain has TRBV27 and TRBJ1-5; D is ambiguous. CDR1 MNHEY and CDR2 SMNVEV come from the germline V gene (reference sequence). V lost 5 bases and J 6 bases, leaving 11 bases between the germline ends. The CDR3 totals 13 residues. CDR3 nucleotides: TGTGCCAGCAGTACATATTTTGGTCAGCCCCAGCATTTT. This sequence encodes CASSTYFGQPQHF.

This sequence joins TRBV11-2 and TRBJ2-3; 9 bases are a match to TRBD1. Germline CDR1 reads SGHAT; CDR2 reads FQNNGV. The CDR3 is 13 residues long. With 8 bases clipped from V and 3 bases from J, the junction kept 3 bases outside the gene matches. CDR3 sequence (DNA): TGTGCCAGCTGGGGACAGGGAACAGATACGCAGTATTTT. It encodes CASWGQGTDTQYF.

This CDR3 reads CASSLRGLAGGPNNEQFF. In DNA form, the CDR3 reads TGTGCCAGCAGTTTAAGGGGACTAGCGGGGGGGCCAAACAATGAGCAGTTCTTC. The J gene is TRBJ2-1, the V gene TRBV27, with TRBD2 matching over 16 bases. J gave up 5 bases and V 2 bases, and 6 bases lay outside the gene matches. Germline loops: CDR1 MNHEY, CDR2 SMNVEV (reference sequence). The CDR3 runs 18 residues.

This clone was picked up one time. The CDR3 spells CAWSVNTEAFF. The CDR3 nucleotides read TGTGCCTGGAGCGTGAACACTGAAGCTTTCTTT. The genes are TRBV30 and TRBJ1-1; D gene uncertain. Germline V gene data show CDR1 as GTSNPN and CDR2 as SVGIG (reference sequence). V was shortened by 3 bases and J by 0 bases, with 2 bases between the two germline ends. This CDR3 spans 11 amino acids.

The J gene is TRBJ1-4, the V gene TRBV4-3, with D tentatively TRBD1 (5 bases). V gave up 4 bases and J gave up 8 bases, with 11 bases separating them. Germline-derived CDR1 and CDR2 are LGHNA and YSLEER. The CDR3 has 13 residues. The CDR3 coding sequence is TGCGCCAGCAGCCTGGGAGGGGACGAAAAACTGTTTTTT. It encodes CASSLGGDEKLFF.